The present T cell receptor (beta chain) was sequenced within a study of T cell responses to AZD1222 COVID-19 vaccine. Study results and limitations: White British donors predominated, females outnumbered males, and clonal diversity was possibly underestimated. The CD4 TCRs associated with vaccination extended across spike and predominated at 160-218 and 743-854.

Per the germline V gene, CDR1 is MNHEY and CDR2 is SVGEGT. V lost 4 bases, J lost 3 bases, and 8 bases stayed unmatched. This CDR3 has 15 residues. In the case of this clone: Its specificity is not known.

Data came from immunoSEQ multiplex PCR; TCRdb stores just in-frame clones and leaves some out. The sample consists of over 150,000 clones, 86% of them appearing once. The clonotype was recovered from an adult in good health. The chain employs TRBV6-2 or TRBV6-3 and TRBJ2-7, with 8 nucleotides matching TRBD2. This specimen was peripheral blood, taken on day 0 of MenACWY control vaccination. In nucleotides, the CDR3 is TGTGCCAGCAGTTCTAGACTAGCGCGCCTCTACGAGCAGTACTTC. This translates into CASSSRLARLYEQYF.